This TCR beta chain was captured in a study of radiotherapy plus CTLA-4 blockade in lung cancer listed by TCRdb under 2018. Notes on the research overall: Among enrolled patients, 15% to 20% had an objective response and 31% reached disease control. What the research found in general, with its limitations: After treatment with radiotherapy and ipilimumab, TCR clones that originated in tumors expanded in peripheral blood. Increased serum interferon-beta after radiation, together with early dynamic changes in blood T cell clones, were reported to be the strongest predictors of response.

Worth noting for this clone: No cognate antigen has been identified for it. No base quality values were provided; no much bigger clone lies one nucleotide off.

In this study, focal radiation therapy paired with CTLA-4 blockade (ipilimumab) was tested in patients who had chemo-refractory metastatic non-small-cell lung cancer. From the germline V gene (reference sequence), CDR1 is SSHAT and CDR2 is FNYEAQ. From the cysteine through the phenylalanine, the CDR3 covers 16 amino acids. The retained sequence is limited to the CDR3, 48 bases, with the frame set at the first base. V has 5 bases trimmed and J has 5 bases trimmed; junction bases matching no gene number 13. Libraries were prepared through the immunoSEQ multiplex PCR assay. TCRdb holds this immuneACCESS table with in-frame rearrangements only. Some clones are missing; in checked studies, unresolved V genes explain under half, and the rest has no known cause. The sample table shows some 30,000 clones, and around three quarters are seen once. The top ten constitute over 15% of the sample.

The sample consisted of peripheral blood, taken from a patient treated with radiotherapy plus ipilimumab. This TCR was sampled from a human donor with non-small cell lung cancer that progressed on radiotherapy plus ipilimumab. The sequence is built from TRBV7-7 and TRBJ2-5, with TRBD2 identical over 8 junction bases. The DNA is as follows: TGTGCCAGCAGCAACAGCGGGGGCCCTCTGGGGGAGACCCAGTACTTC. It specifies CASSNSGGPLGETQYF.